The 13 T cell receptor beta chains below were found in one sample sequenced in a study of T cells in women clearing cervical HPV infection. Assay used: immunoSEQ multiplex PCR; TCRdb lists only in-frame clones, some missing. This sample's table reports approximately 13,000 clones. The specimen sequenced was blood buffy coat. These receptors were obtained from a woman aged 18 to 69 with a cervical HPV16 infection that either progressed to CIN3+ or cleared (not recorded which).

To note about this clone: From the germline J gene comes the end of the CDR3, since the read stops 3 residues before it. The chain combines TRBV28 with TRBJ1-1, with a possible D match to TRBD1 (6 bases). The CDR3 loop spans 13 amino acids. Trimming took 6 bases from V and 4 from J, leaving 12 bases between them. Germline V gene data show CDR1 as MDHEN and CDR2 as SYDVKM. The CDR3 sequence: CASSYRGATEAFF. Incomplete CDR3 DNA: TGTGCCAGCAGCTATCGGGGGGCCACTGAA.

CDR3 residues: CSVQEATNEKLFF. The covered CDR3 bases are TGCAGTGTTCAGGAAGCAACTAATGAAAAA. The chain carries TRBV20-1 and TRBJ1-4; no clear D. With the read ending 3 residues before the CDR3 end, the germline J gene is used to fill in that end. This CDR3 spans 13 amino acids. Trimming cost V 7 bases and J 0 bases, with 9 bases left between them. CDR1 is DFQATT and CDR2 is SNEGSKA in the germline V gene (reference sequence).

Remarks on this clone: The read falls 3 residues short of the CDR3 end, and the missing part is taken from the germline J gene. J is TRBJ2-7 and V is TRBV10-2; TRBD2 aligns across 11 bases. V lost 4 bases and J lost 0; bases outside the gene matches: 17. The CDR3 consists of 20 residues. Per the germline V gene, CDR1 is WSHSY and CDR2 is SAAADI. CDR3 DNA (partial): TGCGCCAGCAGTGTTAATTTCGGGCAGCGGGGACTAGCGGACTCCTACGAG. The encoded protein is CASSVNFGQRGLADSYE. The CDR3 as a whole reads CASSVNFGQRGLADSYEQYF.

For this clone: Read data end 3 residues before the CDR3 end; the end is taken from the germline J gene. The genes are TRBV19 and TRBJ2-4; tentative D call: TRBD2 (6 bases). CDR3 length: 12 residues. Germline V gene sequence: CDR1 LNHDA, CDR2 SQIVND (reference sequence). CDR3 DNA (partial): TGTGCCAGTACGCAGGACTACTATGGT. Its translation is CASTQDYYG. The CDR3 in its entirety is CASTQDYYGQYF.

Concerning this clone itself: The read halts 3 residues ahead of the CDR3 end, with the missing end drawn from the germline J gene. The chain has TRBV6-2 or TRBV6-3 and TRBJ1-2; TRBD1 agrees at 9 bases. CDR1 is MNHEY and CDR2 is SVGEGT in the germline V gene. The CDR3 length is 14 residues. The CDR3 DNA, read in part, is TGTGCCAGCAGGTCCGGGACAGGGCTGGGAGGC. It encodes CASRSGTGLGG. The entire CDR3 is CASRSGTGLGGYTF.

About this clone itself: With the read ending 3 residues before the CDR3 end, the germline J gene is used to fill in that end. The rearrangement uses TRBV2 and TRBJ2-3, with TRBD2 matching 9 bases. J lost 7 bases, V lost 6 bases, and 11 bases had no gene match. This CDR3 comprises 15 residues. Germline V CDR1 and CDR2: SNHLY, FYNNEI. The CDR3 is CASRAGGGGSHTQYF. Partial CDR3 DNA: TGTGCCAGCAGAGCGGGCGGGGGGGGCTCACATACG. Filled out from reference TRBV2 and TRBJ2-3, the complete variable domain reads EPEVTQTPSHQVTQMGQEVILRCVPISNHLYFYWYRQILGQKVEFLVSFYNNEISEKSEIFDDQFSVERPDGSNFTLKIRSTKLEDSAMYFCASRAGGGGSHTQYFGPGTRLTVL.

In the case of this clone: Sequencing ends 3 residues short of the CDR3 end; the germline J gene provides the rest. This chain joins TRBV28 and TRBJ2-1; 13 nucleotides match TRBD2. This CDR3 is 13 amino acids long. CDR1 is MDHEN and CDR2 is SYDVKM in the germline V gene. The trim removed 10 bases at V and 9 bases at J, leaving 6 bases unmatched. Incomplete CDR3 DNA: TGTGCCACCCGACTAGCGGGAGGCGGTGAG. It translates to CATRLAGGGE. In full, the CDR3 is CATRLAGGGEQFF.

On this clone: The read comes to an end 3 residues before the CDR3 does, leaving the germline J gene to fill in the end. This chain links TRBV20-1 with TRBJ2-7; possible D gene TRBD2, 6 bases. The ends were cut back, 0 bases at V and 0 bases at J, with 9 bases in the middle. The CDR3 consists of 14 residues. The germline gives CDR1 DFQATT, CDR2 SNEGSKA (reference sequence). Partial CDR3 DNA: TGCAGTGCTAGAGACCGGGACTCCTCCTACGAG. Amino acids: CSARDRDSSYE. The CDR3 in full is CSARDRDSSYEQYF.

To note about this clone: The CDR3 end lies 3 residues beyond the end of the read and is filled in from the germline J gene. This chain uses TRBV5-1 with TRBJ2-5, with 10 bases that match TRBD2. Trimming at V came to 0 bases and at J to 2 bases, leaving 1 base not matched to a gene. CDR1 is SGHRS, CDR2 YFSETQ, per germline. The CDR3 spans 15 residues. The CDR3 bases that were read are TGCGCCAGCAGCTTGGGGACTAGCGGACAAGAGACC. Its translation is CASSLGTSGQET. The full CDR3 is CASSLGTSGQETQYF.

Comments on this clone: Coverage ceases 3 residues before the CDR3 finishes, and the germline J gene fills in the end. The chain is built from TRBV20-1 and TRBJ2-1; 8 bases line up with TRBD2. In germline, CDR1 is DFQATT, CDR2 SNEGSKA (reference sequence). There are 16 residues in the CDR3. The V and J ends lost 1 base and 9 bases, in that order; junction bases with no gene match: 14. The CDR3 here is CSARGLAGGGPSEQFF. The DNA read from the CDR3 is TGCAGTGCTAGAGGGCTAGCGGGTGGGGGGCCCAGTGAG.

To note about this clone: From the germline J gene comes the end of the CDR3, since the read stops 3 residues before it. The chain joins TRBV7-2 to TRBJ1-2; D is undetermined. The CDR3 length is 15 residues. Germline assignment: CDR1 SGHTA and CDR2 FQGNSA. CDR3 region: CASSFKPQEAVDYTF. Partial CDR3 DNA: TGTGCCAGCAGCTTTAAACCCCAAGAGGCCGTCGAC.

Comment on this clone: The read terminates 3 residues ahead of where the CDR3 ends, so the germline J gene completes it. The chain joins TRBV19 to TRBJ1-5; 9 bases are shared with TRBD1. This CDR3 spans 18 amino acids. Trimming cost V 3 bases and J 0 bases; bases outside gene matches: 9. The germline V gene has CDR1 LNHDA and CDR2 SQIVND (reference sequence). The sequenced CDR3 bases are TGTGCCAGTAGTATCATTACAGGGGGCCGTTATAGCAATCAGCCC. This codes for CASSIITGGRYSNQP. The full CDR3 protein is CASSIITGGRYSNQPQHF.

Comments on this clone: The read terminates 3 residues before the CDR3 end, so the remaining end is supplied by the germline J gene. The rearrangement joins TRBV7-6 to TRBJ2-7; possible D gene TRBD1, 5 bases. V shed 5 bases and J shed 5 bases, with 16 bases lying between them. Germline V gene sequence: CDR1 SGHVS, CDR2 FNYEAQ. The CDR3 extends over 14 amino acids. This CDR3 is CASSPLGVRHEQYF. The sequenced part of the CDR3 DNA is TGTGCCAGCAGCCCCCTAGGGGTCCGCCACGAG.